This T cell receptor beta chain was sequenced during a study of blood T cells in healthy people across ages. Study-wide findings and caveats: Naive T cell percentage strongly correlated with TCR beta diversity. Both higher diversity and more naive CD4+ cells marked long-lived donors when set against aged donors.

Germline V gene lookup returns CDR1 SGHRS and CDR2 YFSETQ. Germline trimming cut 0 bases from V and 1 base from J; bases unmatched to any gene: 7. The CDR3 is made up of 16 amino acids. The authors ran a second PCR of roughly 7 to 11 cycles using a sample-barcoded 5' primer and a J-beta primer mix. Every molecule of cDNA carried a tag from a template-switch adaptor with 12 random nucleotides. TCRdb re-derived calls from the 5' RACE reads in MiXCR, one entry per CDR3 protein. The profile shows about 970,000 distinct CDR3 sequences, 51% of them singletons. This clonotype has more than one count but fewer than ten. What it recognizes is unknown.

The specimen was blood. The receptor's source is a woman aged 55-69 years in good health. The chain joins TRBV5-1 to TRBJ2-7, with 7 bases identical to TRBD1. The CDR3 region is CASSLVLGTVSYEQYF. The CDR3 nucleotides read TGCGCCAGCAGCTTGGTTCTCGGGACAGTATCCTACGAGCAGTACTTC.